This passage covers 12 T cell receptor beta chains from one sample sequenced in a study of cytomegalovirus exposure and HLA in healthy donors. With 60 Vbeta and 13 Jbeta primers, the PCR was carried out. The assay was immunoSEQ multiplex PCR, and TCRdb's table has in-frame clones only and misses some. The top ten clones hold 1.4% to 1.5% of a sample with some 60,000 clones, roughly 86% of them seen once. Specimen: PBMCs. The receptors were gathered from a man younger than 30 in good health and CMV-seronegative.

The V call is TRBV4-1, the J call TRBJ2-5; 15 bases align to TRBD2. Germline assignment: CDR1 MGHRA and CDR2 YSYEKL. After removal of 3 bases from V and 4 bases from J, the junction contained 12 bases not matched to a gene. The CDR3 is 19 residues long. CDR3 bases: TGCGCCAGCAGCCATCCCCGGACTAGCGGGGGGGCCCCCCCAGAGACCCAGTACTTC. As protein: CASSHPRTSGGAPPETQYF.

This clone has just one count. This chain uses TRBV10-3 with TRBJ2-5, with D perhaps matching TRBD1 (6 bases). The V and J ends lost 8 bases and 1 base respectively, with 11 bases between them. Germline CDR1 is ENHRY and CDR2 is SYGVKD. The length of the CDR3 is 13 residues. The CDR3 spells CAIGLDSQETQYF. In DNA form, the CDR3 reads TGTGCCATCGGACTGGACAGCCAAGAGACCCAGTACTTC.

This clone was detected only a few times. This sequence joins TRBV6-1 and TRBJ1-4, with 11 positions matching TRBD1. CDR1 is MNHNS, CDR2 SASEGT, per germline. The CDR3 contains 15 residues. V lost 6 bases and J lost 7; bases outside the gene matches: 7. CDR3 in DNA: TGTGCCAGCAGCCCGGGGGGGACAGGGGGTGAAAAACTGTTTTTT. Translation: CASSPGGTGGEKLFF.

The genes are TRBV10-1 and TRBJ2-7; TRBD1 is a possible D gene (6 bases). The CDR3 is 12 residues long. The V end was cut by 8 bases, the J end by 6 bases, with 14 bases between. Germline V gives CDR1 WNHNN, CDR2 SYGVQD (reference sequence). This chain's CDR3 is CASSRGTCEQYF. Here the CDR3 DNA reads TGCGCCAGCTCCAGGGGAACCTGCGAGCAGTACTTC.

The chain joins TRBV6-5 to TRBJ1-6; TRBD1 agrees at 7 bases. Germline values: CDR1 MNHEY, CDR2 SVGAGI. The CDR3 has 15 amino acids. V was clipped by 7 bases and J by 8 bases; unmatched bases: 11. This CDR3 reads CASTRGGIADSPLHF. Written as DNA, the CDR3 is TGTGCCAGCACCCGAGGGGGCATAGCTGATTCACCCCTCCACTTT.

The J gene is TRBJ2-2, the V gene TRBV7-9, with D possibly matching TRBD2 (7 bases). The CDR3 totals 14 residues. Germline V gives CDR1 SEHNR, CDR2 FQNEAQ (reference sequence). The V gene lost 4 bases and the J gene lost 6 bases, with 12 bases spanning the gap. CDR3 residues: CASSYGGRSGELFF. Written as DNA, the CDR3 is TGTGCCAGCAGCTACGGGGGGCGGTCCGGGGAGCTGTTTTTT.

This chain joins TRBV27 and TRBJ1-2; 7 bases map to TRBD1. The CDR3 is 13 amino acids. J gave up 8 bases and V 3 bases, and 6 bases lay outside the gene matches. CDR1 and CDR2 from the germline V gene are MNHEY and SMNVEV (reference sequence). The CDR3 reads CASSFEGARGYTF. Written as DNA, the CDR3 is TGTGCCAGCAGTTTCGAGGGGGCCCGAGGCTACACCTTC.

CDR3 sequence: CASSSREGNGELFF. DNA of the CDR3: TGTGCCAGCAGCTCCCGGGAGGGGAACGGGGAGCTGTTTTTT. V usage is TRBV11-2 and J usage is TRBJ2-2; 8 bases map to TRBD2. Germline CDR1 SGHAT, CDR2 FQNNGV. CDR3 length: 14 residues. Trimming removed 4 bases from V and 7 bases from J; junction bases left unmatched: 5.

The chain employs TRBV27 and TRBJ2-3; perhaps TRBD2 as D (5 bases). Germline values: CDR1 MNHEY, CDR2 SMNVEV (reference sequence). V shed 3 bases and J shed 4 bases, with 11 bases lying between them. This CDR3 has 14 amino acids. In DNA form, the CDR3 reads TGTGCCAGCAGTTTTGATGAGGGCGCAGATACGCAGTATTTT. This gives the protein CASSFDEGADTQYF.

In DNA, the CDR3 is TGTGCCAGCTCTCGTGACGGCCATTGGAGCAATGAGCAGTTCTTC. It encodes CASSRDGHWSNEQFF. The J gene is TRBJ2-1, the V gene TRBV28; D call uncertain. V was cut by 8 bases and J by 6 bases, with 20 bases left in between. CDR3 length: 15 amino acids. Germline CDR1 reads MDHEN; CDR2 reads SYDVKM.

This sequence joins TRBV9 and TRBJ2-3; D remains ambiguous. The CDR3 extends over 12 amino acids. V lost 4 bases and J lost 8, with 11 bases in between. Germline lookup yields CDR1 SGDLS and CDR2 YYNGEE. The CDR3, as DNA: TGTGCCAGCAGCCAGACCTCGGGTACGCAGTATTTT. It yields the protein CASSQTSGTQYF.

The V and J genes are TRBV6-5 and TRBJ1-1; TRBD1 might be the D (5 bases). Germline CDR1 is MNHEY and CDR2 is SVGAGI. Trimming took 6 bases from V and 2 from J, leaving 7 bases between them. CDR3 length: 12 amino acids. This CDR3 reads CASRRGNTEAFF. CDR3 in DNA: TGTGCCAGCAGGCGGGGCAACACTGAAGCTTTCTTT.